These 22 T cell receptor beta chains originate from one sample sequenced in a study of response to subunit inactivated influenza vaccine. MiXCR was run by TCRdb on the RT-PCR reads, yielding one entry per CDR3 protein. The data show 800,000 to 1,000,000 distinct CDR3 sequences, around 21% seen once. This specimen consisted of PBMCs from blood, obtained around 5 days after vaccination. The receptors derive from a man between 45 and 60 years old who received an inactivated influenza vaccine.

V usage is TRBV7-8 and J usage is TRBJ1-1; TRBD1 is a possible D gene (5 bases). Germline V gene data show CDR1 as SGHVS and CDR2 as FQNEAQ. The length of the CDR3 is 16 residues. Trimming shortened V by 4 bases and J by 8 bases, and 23 bases separated the two germline ends. The CDR3 here is CASSSIGAQVSSEAFF. CDR3 bases: TGTGCCAGCAGCTCGATCGGGGCCCAGGTTAGCTCCGAAGCTTTCTTT.

This clonotype has only a few counts. V and J are TRBV7-2 and TRBJ2-5; 11 nucleotides match TRBD1. V shed 5 bases and J 5 bases; nucleotides not matched to a gene: 10. Germline loops: CDR1 SGHTA, CDR2 FQGNSA. The CDR3 is made up of 16 amino acids. This chain's CDR3 is CASSPSGTGGRETQYF. The CDR3 DNA reads TGTGCCAGCAGCCCCTCCGGGACAGGGGGTAGGGAGACCCAGTACTTC.

V usage is TRBV20-1 and J usage is TRBJ2-3; 7 positions agree with TRBD2. Germline CDR1 DFQATT, CDR2 SNEGSKA (reference sequence). The CDR3 sequence is 16 residues long. Trimming cost V 3 bases and J 0 bases; bases outside gene matches: 9. The CDR3 here is CSARGRQRGSTDTQYF. The DNA for the CDR3 is TGCAGTGCTAGGGGCCGGCAGCGGGGAAGCACAGATACGCAGTATTTT.

V and J are TRBV28 and TRBJ2-3; D is unresolved. V lost 10 bases and J lost 0, with 23 bases in between. CDR1 and CDR2 (germline): MDHEN, SYDVKM. The CDR3 has 17 amino acids. The CDR3 reads CATQSLGAGSSTDTQYF. The DNA of the CDR3 is TGTGCCACCCAATCCCTGGGCGCCGGGTCTAGCACAGATACGCAGTATTTT.

V gene TRBV28 combines with J gene TRBJ2-7, with a weak D call TRBD1 (7 bases). V was pared by 11 bases and J by 1 base, with 18 bases between. This CDR3 comprises 14 residues. Germline values: CDR1 MDHEN, CDR2 SYDVKM. CDR3 sequence: CAVGGQGGSYEQYF. The CDR3 nucleotides are TGTGCCGTCGGCGGCCAGGGGGGATCCTACGAGCAGTACTTC.

In its sample, this clonotype was seen many times. The chain carries TRBV28 and TRBJ1-1; D gene unclear. From germline, CDR1 is MDHEN and CDR2 SYDVKM. V gave up 6 bases and J gave up 6 bases, with 8 bases separating them. This CDR3 spans 11 amino acids. CDR3 DNA sequence: TGTGCCAGCAGCTTAGGGCCTGAAGCTTTCTTT. Translated, it gives CASSLGPEAFF.

The CDR3 DNA is TGTGCCAGCAGTTATGCAAGGGGAATACAAGAGACCCAGTACTTC. Translation: CASSYARGIQETQYF. J is TRBJ2-5 and V is TRBV6-5; the D gene is possibly TRBD1 (5 bases). The V and J ends lost 3 bases and 2 bases respectively, with 13 bases between them. The CDR3 extends over 15 amino acids. The germline gives CDR1 MNHEY, CDR2 SVGAGI.

This clonotype occurred a few times. This chain connects TRBV6-2 or TRBV6-3 to TRBJ2-3; TRBD2 agrees at 7 bases. The junction had 16 bases not matched to a gene; V was cut back by 5 bases and J by 2 bases. CDR3 length: 18 residues. CDR1 and CDR2 (germline): MNHEY, SVGEGT. CDR3 in DNA: TGTGCCAGCAGTGATTGGCGACCAGCGGGACCAACCACAGATACGCAGTATTTT. The encoded protein is CASSDWRPAGPTTDTQYF.

The chain joins TRBV11-3 to TRBJ2-7; D is perhaps TRBD2 (5 bases). Trimming cost V 1 base and J 2 bases, with 12 bases left between them. This CDR3 region has 15 residues. Germline CDR1 is SGHNT and CDR2 is YENEEA. CDR3 nucleotides: TGTGCCAGCAGCTTAGCATATGCCGGGACCTACGAGCAGTACTTC. Protein: CASSLAYAGTYEQYF.

This clonotype was recorded at least ten times. The chain carries TRBV12-3 or TRBV12-4 and TRBJ2-1, with 11 bases that match TRBD2. This CDR3 is 13 amino acids long. The junction had 6 bases not matched to a gene; V was cut back by 11 bases and J by 6 bases. The CDR3 protein is CALGLAARNEQFF. The CDR3 DNA is TGTGCCTTGGGACTAGCGGCGCGCAATGAGCAGTTCTTC.

The chain links TRBV20-1 to TRBJ2-1; 14 bases agree with TRBD2. J lost 11 bases, V lost 6 bases, and 9 bases had no gene match. The CDR3 length is 14 residues. In germline, CDR1 is DFQATT, CDR2 SNEGSKA (reference sequence). In nucleotides, the CDR3 is TGCAGTGCCGCTGGGACTAGCGGGAGCATTAAGCAGTTCTTC. This translates into CSAAGTSGSIKQFF.

The V and J genes are TRBV28 and TRBJ1-3; D is ambiguous. The V gene's germline CDR1 is MDHEN and CDR2 SYDVKM. This CDR3 region has 14 residues. V shed 1 base and J shed 0 bases, with 4 bases lying between them. DNA for the CDR3: TGTGCCAGCAGTTTATCACGCTCTGGAAACACCATATATTTT. Protein: CASSLSRSGNTIYF.

This chain uses TRBV11-1 with TRBJ2-3; 10 bases match TRBD2. Germline trimming cut 3 bases from V and 0 bases from J; bases unmatched to any gene: 9. The CDR3 runs 18 residues. Germline CDR1 SGHAT, CDR2 FQDESV (reference sequence). In DNA form, the CDR3 reads TGTGCCAGCAGCTTCAAGAGGACTAGCGGATATAGCACAGATACGCAGTATTTT. Translation: CASSFKRTSGYSTDTQYF.

Here the CDR3 reads CASSYNSNSNQPQHF. The DNA of the CDR3 is TGTGCCAGCAGTTACAACAGCAATAGCAATCAGCCCCAGCATTTT. V usage is TRBV6-5 and J usage is TRBJ1-5, with D hard to call. Trimming removed 2 bases at V and 0 bases at J, with 8 bases between. The CDR3 totals 15 residues. From germline, CDR1 is MNHEY and CDR2 SVGAGI.

The rearrangement links TRBV4-1 to TRBJ1-2; unclear D gene. Germline-derived CDR1 and CDR2 are MGHRA and YSYEKL. The CDR3 is made up of 12 amino acids. V was shortened by 1 base and J by 4 bases, with 4 bases between the two germline ends. The CDR3 DNA follows: TGCGCCAGCAGCCAAGCTCGCTATGGCTACACCTTC. Translating it yields CASSQARYGYTF.

This clonotype has only a few counts. The chain carries TRBV11-1 and TRBJ2-1, with 9 bases aligning to TRBD2. Germline V lookup: CDR1 SGHAT, CDR2 FQDESV (reference sequence). The CDR3 spans 19 residues. V lost 2 bases and J lost 2; bases outside the gene matches: 13. CDR3 loop: CASSLREGLAGSPYNEQFF. DNA for the CDR3: TGTGCCAGCAGCTTACGGGAAGGGCTAGCGGGATCTCCCTACAATGAGCAGTTCTTC.

V gene TRBV7-2 combines with J gene TRBJ2-7; no definite D call. V lost 2 bases, J lost 0 bases, and 11 bases lay in between. From germline, CDR1 is SGHTA and CDR2 FQGNSA. There are 15 residues in the CDR3. CDR3 DNA sequence: TGTGCCAGCAGCTTAATACCCCAGAGCTCCTACGAGCAGTACTTC. Amino acid sequence: CASSLIPQSSYEQYF.

In this sample, this clonotype turned up a few times. The V call is TRBV6-2 or TRBV6-3, the J call TRBJ1-5; tentative D call: TRBD1 (5 bases). Trimming removed 4 bases at V and 7 bases at J, with 14 bases between. Germline loops: CDR1 MNHEY, CDR2 SVGEGT. This CDR3 is 14 amino acids long. CDR3 region: CASSSLGVEQPQHF. CDR3 nucleotide sequence: TGTGCCAGCAGTTCCCTAGGGGTTGAGCAGCCCCAGCATTTT.

This clonotype came up a few times. V gene TRBV12-3 or TRBV12-4 combines with J gene TRBJ2-3; D gene uncertain. This CDR3 is 14 amino acids long. Trimming removed 4 bases at V and 5 bases at J, with 13 bases between. The CDR3 sequence: CASSSAISRDTQYF. The CDR3 nucleotides read TGTGCCAGCAGTTCTGCCATTTCGCGAGATACGCAGTATTTT.

This clonotype was counted only a few times. V gene TRBV5-6 combines with J gene TRBJ2-1; no clear D gene. V gave up 4 bases and J gave up 7 bases, with 18 bases separating them. Germline values: CDR1 SGHDT, CDR2 YYEEEE. The CDR3 has 15 residues. CDR3 loop: CASSPGLYLNNEQFF. CDR3 nucleotide sequence: TGTGCCAGCAGCCCGGGCCTTTACTTAAATAATGAGCAGTTCTTC. Complete variable domain (other parts from reference TRBV5-6 and TRBJ2-1): DAGVTQSPTHLIKTRGQQVTLRCSPKSGHDTVSWYQQALGQGPQFIFQYYEEEERQRGNFPDRFSGHQFPNYSSELNVNALLLGDSALYLCASSPGLYLNNEQFFGPGTRLTVL.

This chain joins TRBV6-2 or TRBV6-3 and TRBJ2-2; D not certain. The V end lost 3 bases, the J end lost 4 bases, and 12 bases lay between the germline ends. In germline, CDR1 is MNHEY, CDR2 SVGEGT. CDR3 length equals 15 residues. The CDR3 spells CASSYIGVITGELFF. The DNA for the CDR3 is TGTGCCAGCAGTTATATTGGGGTTATCACCGGGGAGCTGTTTTTT.

The chain uses TRBV7-3 and TRBJ1-1, with D tentatively TRBD1 (5 bases). CDR3 length: 17 amino acids. The germline V gene encodes CDR1 SGHTA and CDR2 FQGTGA. The V and J ends lost 2 bases and 1 base respectively, with 17 bases between them. In nucleotides, the CDR3 is TGTGCCAGCAGCTTATATGGCGGCGGGGCTAAGAACACTGAAGCTTTCTTT. Residues: CASSLYGGGAKNTEAFF.